A selection of T cell receptor beta chains follows, all from one sample in a study of monozygotic twins with cystic fibrosis. Here immunoSEQ multiplex PCR was the method, and the copy in TCRdb shows in-frame clones only, minus some. The sample records around 34,000 clones, around 65% being singletons. The sample consisted of blood. These receptors were collected from a girl aged 10 to 17 with cystic fibrosis. Each CDR3 is given with its conserved first and last residue. The order of the fields is D gene, clone size, J gene, V gene, CDR3 DNA, CDR3 protein. The D gene is left open where the match is weak. Clone size is given for some rows only: seen once, a few or many times, or a class if the clone is expanded.

D: .; size: few; J: TRBJ1-1; V: TRBV6-6; DNA: TGTGCCAGCGGGGGTCACTCGAACACTGAAGCTTTCTTT; CDR3: CASGGHSNTEAFF
D: .; size: few; J: TRBJ2-3; V: TRBV7-9; DNA: TGTGCCAGCAGCTTAACCTCGGGAAGGACAGATACGCAGTATTTT; CDR3: CASSLTSGRTDTQYF
D: .; size: .; J: TRBJ2-6; V: TRBV9; DNA: TGTGCCAGCAGTGGGGTATCTGGGGCCAACGTCCTGACTTTC; CDR3: CASSGVSGANVLTF
D: .; size: .; J: TRBJ1-1; V: TRBV14; DNA: TGTGCCAGCAGCCTACAGGGCACTGAAGCTTTCTTT; CDR3: CASSLQGTEAFF
D: .; size: .; J: TRBJ2-1; V: TRBV7-9; DNA: TGTGCCAGCGCGGATGGAGTGCCGGGACCTGATGAGCAGTTCTTC; CDR3: CASADGVPGPDEQFF
D: .; size: few; J: TRBJ2-7; V: TRBV6-5; DNA: TGTGCCAGCAGTTACTCGTTCGCTTCCTACGAGCAGTACTTC; CDR3: CASSYSFASYEQYF
D: .; size: .; J: TRBJ1-5; V: TRBV5-1; DNA: TGCGCCAGCAGCTTCGAAGAGTCGAGGGGAAGCAATCAGCCCCAGCATTTT; CDR3: CASSFEESRGSNQPQHF
D: .; size: few; J: TRBJ1-3; V: TRBV19; DNA: TGTGCCAGTAGTCTCGACGGAAACACCATATATTTT; CDR3: CASSLDGNTIYF
D: TRBD2; size: .; J: TRBJ2-7; V: TRBV7-8; DNA: TGTGCCAGCAGCTTAATCCCTAGCGGGCTGCGATCCTACGAGCAGTACTTC; CDR3: CASSLIPSGLRSYEQYF
D: .; size: .; J: TRBJ2-2; V: TRBV15; DNA: TGTGCCACCAGCCTACAGGTATCGAACACCGGGGAGCTGTTTTTT; CDR3: CATSLQVSNTGELFF
D: TRBD2; size: few; J: TRBJ2-7; V: TRBV25-1; DNA: TGTGCCAGCCACGGACTAGCGATCCCCGGAGGTCACGAGCAGTACTTC; CDR3: CASHGLAIPGGHEQYF
D: .; size: .; J: TRBJ1-1; V: TRBV18; DNA: TGTGCCAGCTCACCACCAACAGGCGGTGGCACTGAAGCTTTCTTT; CDR3: CASSPPTGGGTEAFF
D: .; size: .; J: TRBJ1-4; V: TRBV9; DNA: TGTGCCAGCAGCTTTGGACCAAGGAGCGAAAAACTGTTTTTT; CDR3: CASSFGPRSEKLFF
D: .; size: .; J: TRBJ1-3; V: TRBV14; DNA: TGTGCCAGCAGCCCCCAGACACATTCTGGAAACACCATATATTTT; CDR3: CASSPQTHSGNTIYF
D: TRBD2; size: .; J: TRBJ2-7; V: TRBV7-8; DNA: TGTGCCAGCAGCTCCGCCGGGACTAGCGTACTCTACGAGCAGTACTTC; CDR3: CASSSAGTSVLYEQYF
D: TRBD1; size: .; J: TRBJ1-5; V: TRBV30; DNA: TGTGCCTGGAGTTTTACGACAGGGAGAAATCAGCCCCAGCATTTT; CDR3: CAWSFTTGRNQPQHF
D: TRBD2; size: .; J: TRBJ2-1; V: TRBV5-4; DNA: TGTGCCAGCAGCTTGGGGACTAGCGGGACCCAGTTCTTC; CDR3: CASSLGTSGTQFF
D: .; size: once; J: TRBJ1-2; V: TRBV7-9; DNA: TGTGCCAGCAGCCCAACTTCTGGCTACACCTTC; CDR3: CASSPTSGYTF
D: TRBD2; size: .; J: TRBJ2-7; V: TRBV5-1; DNA: TGCGCCAGCACCACCGGGACTAGCGGGAAGGATTACTCCTACGAGCAGTACTTC; CDR3: CASTTGTSGKDYSYEQYF
D: .; size: .; J: TRBJ2-5; V: TRBV9; DNA: TGTGCCAGCAGCCCCCTCGCGACTAGAAAAGAGACCCAGTACTTC; CDR3: CASSPLATRKETQYF
D: .; size: .; J: TRBJ2-1; V: TRBV29-1; DNA: TGCAGCGTTGAAGCCCAGGAGGGAGCGGCGAACAATGAGCAGTTCTTC; CDR3: CSVEAQEGAANNEQFF
D: .; size: .; J: TRBJ1-5; V: TRBV27; DNA: TGTGCCAGCACCTCCGGAGGACAGCCCCAGCATTTT; CDR3: CASTSGGQPQHF
D: TRBD2; size: .; J: TRBJ2-1; V: TRBV5-3; DNA: TGTGCCAGAAGCTTGTGGCTAGCGGGTTACAATGAGCAGTTCTTC; CDR3: CARSLWLAGYNEQFF
D: .; size: .; J: TRBJ1-2; V: TRBV7-2; DNA: TGTGCCAGCAGCTTAGTCTTGGAGAATGGCTACACCTTC; CDR3: CASSLVLENGYTF
D: .; size: .; J: TRBJ2-5; V: TRBV5-1; DNA: TGCGCCAGCAGCTTCAATCGAGGCTCAAACTCAGAAGAGACCCAGTACTTC; CDR3: CASSFNRGSNSEETQYF
D: .; size: .; J: TRBJ2-3; V: TRBV5-1; DNA: TGCGCCAGCAGCTCCTTCCGGGACCCTCTGACGCAGTATTTT; CDR3: CASSSFRDPLTQYF
D: TRBD2; size: .; J: TRBJ2-1; V: TRBV7-8; DNA: TGTGCCAGCAACTCGCTAGCGGGACTTGATGAGCAGTTCTTC; CDR3: CASNSLAGLDEQFF
D: .; size: few; J: TRBJ2-2; V: TRBV4-2; DNA: TGTGCCAGCAGCCATCAGGAATCGGACACCGGGGAGCTGTTTTTT; CDR3: CASSHQESDTGELFF
D: .; size: few; J: TRBJ1-1; V: TRBV28; DNA: TGTGCCAGCAGTTTAAGGGGCGGTAGATACACTGAAGCTTTCTTT; CDR3: CASSLRGGRYTEAFF
D: TRBD1; size: once; J: TRBJ1-2; V: TRBV25-1; DNA: TGTGCCAGCAGTGAATATCGGGACAGCGATGGCTACACCTTC; CDR3: CASSEYRDSDGYTF
D: .; size: .; J: TRBJ2-3; V: TRBV7-2; DNA: TGTGCCAGCAGCTTATTGGGGGATACGCAGTATTTT; CDR3: CASSLLGDTQYF
D: TRBD1; size: .; J: TRBJ2-2; V: TRBV10-3; DNA: TGTGCCATCAGTGACCCCAGCAAAGACAGGGAAAAGACCGGGGAGCTGTTTTTT; CDR3: CAISDPSKDREKTGELFF
D: .; size: .; J: TRBJ2-3; V: TRBV9; DNA: TGTGCCAGCAGCCGGATGGGGCCAGCAACAGATACGCAGTATTTT; CDR3: CASSRMGPATDTQYF
D: TRBD2; size: .; J: TRBJ2-5; V: TRBV7-2; DNA: TGTGCCAGCAGCTTAGGAGCGGGAGGTTGGGAGACCCAGTACTTC; CDR3: CASSLGAGGWETQYF
D: .; size: .; J: TRBJ1-5; V: TRBV6-6; DNA: TGTGCCAGCAGCTCCGTTGAATTAGCTAGTCTGTCCCAGCATTTT; CDR3: CASSSVELASLSQHF
D: TRBD2; size: .; J: TRBJ2-4; V: TRBV5-1; DNA: TGCGCCAGCAGCCTCCTAGGGACTAGCGGGCCACTAGCCAAAAACATTCAGTACTTC; CDR3: CASSLLGTSGPLAKNIQYF
D: .; size: .; J: TRBJ2-3; V: TRBV7-2; DNA: TGTGCCAACACGAACGGCGATAATGGGGCGCAGTATTTT; CDR3: CANTNGDNGAQYF
D: TRBD2; size: .; J: TRBJ2-3; V: TRBV7-6; DNA: TGTGCCAGCAGCTTAGTGGCGGGAGTCGGGACAGATACGCAGTATTTT; CDR3: CASSLVAGVGTDTQYF
D: TRBD1; size: .; J: TRBJ1-2; V: TRBV5-3; DNA: TGTGCCAGAAGCCTCCGGACAGGGGGGCTCCGGGGCTACACCTTC; CDR3: CARSLRTGGLRGYTF
D: TRBD2; size: .; J: TRBJ2-1; V: TRBV19; DNA: TGTGCCAGTAGTATAGATCGGGGAGCGGGATCCTACAATGAGCAGTTCTTC; CDR3: CASSIDRGAGSYNEQFF
D: .; size: .; J: TRBJ2-1; V: TRBV19; DNA: TGTGCCAGTAGCACCATCACAACAAACAATGAGCAGTTCTTC; CDR3: CASSTITTNNEQFF
D: .; size: .; J: TRBJ1-2; V: TRBV25-1; DNA: TGTGCCAGCAGTGAACCTCAGGAAAATGGCTACACCTTC; CDR3: CASSEPQENGYTF
D: .; size: .; J: TRBJ1-4; V: TRBV25-1; DNA: TGTGCCAGCAGCGATCTCCGGGACGGGAATGAAAAACTGTTTTTT; CDR3: CASSDLRDGNEKLFF
D: TRBD2; size: few; J: TRBJ2-3; V: TRBV10-3; DNA: TGTGCCATCAGTCTAGCGGCAGATACGCAGTATTTT; CDR3: CAISLAADTQYF